This is a list of T cell receptor beta chains from one sample in a study of blood T cell repertoires in COVID-19. The method was immunoSEQ multiplex PCR; TCRdb's version includes in-frame clones alone and lacks a portion of them. The table includes some 120,000 clones, just under 85% detected once. The sequenced sample was peripheral blood. All receptors come from a man in his 70s with active or convalescent COVID-19. Both conserved end residues are part of each CDR3. The D gene is left open where the match is weak. Not all rows give a size; the values are once, few, many and, for expanded clones, a class.

DNA,CDR3,size,J,V,D
TGTGCCAGCAGCTTGGCCCACAGGGGGCAATTAACAACTAATGAAAAACTGTTTTTT,CASSLAHRGQLTTNEKLFF,NA,TRBJ1-4,TRBV11-2,TRBD1
TGTGCCATCAGTACGGACAGGGGGTTTGGTGAAGCTTTCTTT,CAISTDRGFGEAFF,NA,TRBJ1-1,TRBV10-3,TRBD1
TGTGCCAGCAGCCAAGTTGGGGGCCCTTCAAACACTGAAGCTTTCTTT,CASSQVGGPSNTEAFF,once,TRBJ1-1,TRBV3-1/TRBV3-2,NA
TGCGCCAGCAGCTCCCCTGGAGGGGAAGCTTTCTTT,CASSSPGGEAFF,NA,TRBJ1-1,TRBV5-1,NA
TGTGCCAGCAGCCGGGACTATAATTCACCCCTCCACTTT,CASSRDYNSPLHF,NA,TRBJ1-6,TRBV5-8,NA
TGTGCCAGCAGCACAGTGGTTGAAGCTTTCTTT,CASSTVVEAFF,NA,TRBJ1-1,TRBV2,NA
TGCGCCAGCAGTCCAGTACAGGTGAACACTGAAGCTTTCTTT,CASSPVQVNTEAFF,few,TRBJ1-1,TRBV5-1,NA
TGTGCCAGCAGCTTAGCGAGTCCAGGGGGCCATGAAAAACTGTTTTTT,CASSLASPGGHEKLFF,once,TRBJ1-4,TRBV7-2,TRBD1
TGCGCCAGCAGCCAGGCGGCGGTGGGGACTAGCGGTTCCTACGAGCAGTACTTC,CASSQAAVGTSGSYEQYF,NA,TRBJ2-7,TRBV4-3,TRBD2
TGTGCCAGCAGCAAGAGGGGGGGCGTATTAGAGACCCAGTACTTC,CASSKRGGVLETQYF,once,TRBJ2-5,TRBV5-4,NA
TGTGCCAGCAGTTACTCGATTTCACAGGGCAGCTCTGAAGCTTTCTTT,CASSYSISQGSSEAFF,NA,TRBJ1-1,TRBV6-2/TRBV6-3,NA
TGTGCCAGCAGCTTGGTCGGCGGGGGGGGTTCAGAGACCCAGTACTTC,CASSLVGGGGSETQYF,NA,TRBJ2-5,TRBV5-6,TRBD2
TGCGCCAGCAGCTCCCAGGATTTGAACACTGAAGCTTTCTTT,CASSSQDLNTEAFF,NA,TRBJ1-1,TRBV5-1,NA
TGTGCCAGCAGTTTGGGGCCCCAGGTCGAAAAACTGTTTTTT,CASSLGPQVEKLFF,NA,TRBJ1-4,TRBV28,NA
TGTGCCAGCAGCGGAGTCGGCGCAGGGGAGGGTATTGGCTACACCTTC,CASSGVGAGEGIGYTF,NA,TRBJ1-2,TRBV7-2,NA
TGTGCCAGCAGCTTTCTGCGAGGAATAGAGCAGTTCTTC,CASSFLRGIEQFF,few,TRBJ2-1,TRBV7-2,NA
TGTGCCAGCAGCTATCGGGGGGCCGGTAATTCACCCCTCCACTTT,CASSYRGAGNSPLHF,NA,TRBJ1-6,TRBV25-1,NA